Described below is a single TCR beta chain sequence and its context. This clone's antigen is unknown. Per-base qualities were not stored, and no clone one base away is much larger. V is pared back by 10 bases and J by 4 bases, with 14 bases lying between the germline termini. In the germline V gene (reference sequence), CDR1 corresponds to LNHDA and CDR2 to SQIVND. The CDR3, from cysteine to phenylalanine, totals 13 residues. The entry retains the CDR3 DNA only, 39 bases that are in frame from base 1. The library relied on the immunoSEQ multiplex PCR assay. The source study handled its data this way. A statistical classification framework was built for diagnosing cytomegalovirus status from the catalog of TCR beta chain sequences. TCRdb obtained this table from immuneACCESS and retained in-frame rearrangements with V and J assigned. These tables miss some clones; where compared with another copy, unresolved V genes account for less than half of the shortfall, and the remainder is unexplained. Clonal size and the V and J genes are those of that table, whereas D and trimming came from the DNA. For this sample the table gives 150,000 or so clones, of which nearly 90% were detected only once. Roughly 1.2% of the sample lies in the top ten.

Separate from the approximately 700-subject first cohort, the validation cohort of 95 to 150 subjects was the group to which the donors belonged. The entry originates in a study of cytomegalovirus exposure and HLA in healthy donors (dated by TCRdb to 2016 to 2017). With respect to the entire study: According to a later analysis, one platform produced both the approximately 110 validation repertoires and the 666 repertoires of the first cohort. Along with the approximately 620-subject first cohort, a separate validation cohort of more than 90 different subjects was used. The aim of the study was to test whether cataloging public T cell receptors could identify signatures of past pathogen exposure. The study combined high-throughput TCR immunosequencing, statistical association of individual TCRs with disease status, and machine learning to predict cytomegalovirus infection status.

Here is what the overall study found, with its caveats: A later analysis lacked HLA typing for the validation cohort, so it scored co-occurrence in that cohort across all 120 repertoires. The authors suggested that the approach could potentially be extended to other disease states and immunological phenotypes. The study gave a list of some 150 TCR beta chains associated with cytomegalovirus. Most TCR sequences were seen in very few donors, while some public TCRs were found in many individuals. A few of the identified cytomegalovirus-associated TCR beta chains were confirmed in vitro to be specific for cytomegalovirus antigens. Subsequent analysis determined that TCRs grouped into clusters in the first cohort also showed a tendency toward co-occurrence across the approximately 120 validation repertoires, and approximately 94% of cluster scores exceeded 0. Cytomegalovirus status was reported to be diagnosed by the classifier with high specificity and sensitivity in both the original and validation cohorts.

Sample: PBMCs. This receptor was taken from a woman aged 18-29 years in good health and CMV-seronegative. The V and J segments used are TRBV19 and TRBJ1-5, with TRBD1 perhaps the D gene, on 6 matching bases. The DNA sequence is TGTGCCACATCCGGGACATTTAATCAGCCCCAGCATTTT. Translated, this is CATSGTFNQPQHF. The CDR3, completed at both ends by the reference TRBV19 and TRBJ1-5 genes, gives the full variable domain DGGITQSPKYLFRKEGQNVTLSCEQNLNHDAMYWYRQDPGQGLRLIYYSQIVNDFQKGDIAEGYSVSREKKESFPLTVTSAQKNPTAFYLCATSGTFNQPQHFGDGTRLSIL.